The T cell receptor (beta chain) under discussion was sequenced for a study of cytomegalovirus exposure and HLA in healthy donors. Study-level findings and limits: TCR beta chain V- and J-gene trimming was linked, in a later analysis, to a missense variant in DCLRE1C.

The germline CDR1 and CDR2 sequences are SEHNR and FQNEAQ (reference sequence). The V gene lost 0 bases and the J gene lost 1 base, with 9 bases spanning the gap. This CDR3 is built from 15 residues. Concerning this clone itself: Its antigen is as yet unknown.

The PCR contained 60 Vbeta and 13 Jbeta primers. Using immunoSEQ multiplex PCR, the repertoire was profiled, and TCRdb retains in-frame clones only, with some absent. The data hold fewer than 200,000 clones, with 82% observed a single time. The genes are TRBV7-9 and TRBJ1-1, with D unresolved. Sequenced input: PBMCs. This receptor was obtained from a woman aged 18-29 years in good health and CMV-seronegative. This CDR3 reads CASSLAPRGNTEAFF. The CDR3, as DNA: TGTGCCAGCAGCTTAGCCCCCCGCGGGAACACTGAAGCTTTCTTT.